This is a list of T cell receptor beta chains from one sample in a study of blood T cells in healthy people across ages. One entry per CDR3 protein, called by TCRdb with MiXCR from the 5' RACE reads. The sample yields 550,000 to 800,000 distinct CDR3 sequences, about 30% seen once. The sample was blood. Receptors were obtained from an elderly woman in good health. Each CDR3 is given with its conserved first and last residue. Fields, in order: CDR3 protein, V gene, J gene.

cdr3_aa: CASSVAGGPREQYF; v_call: TRBV9; j_call: TRBJ2-7
cdr3_aa: CASSSAKGNTEAFF; v_call: TRBV18; j_call: TRBJ1-1
cdr3_aa: CASSGQGTDTQYF; v_call: TRBV7-2; j_call: TRBJ2-3
cdr3_aa: CSAPTRVGSPLHF; v_call: TRBV20-1; j_call: TRBJ1-6
cdr3_aa: CASSRRQSDGGYTF; v_call: TRBV7-9; j_call: TRBJ1-2
cdr3_aa: CAIRRDRGTEAFF; v_call: TRBV10-3; j_call: TRBJ1-1
cdr3_aa: CASSLRGSNYGYTF; v_call: TRBV12-3/TRBV12-4; j_call: TRBJ1-2
cdr3_aa: CAWSFGTSGGLAQYF; v_call: TRBV30; j_call: TRBJ2-3
cdr3_aa: CSAGQGHYEQYF; v_call: TRBV20-1; j_call: TRBJ2-7
cdr3_aa: CASSLMAGGRVHTIYF; v_call: TRBV12-3/TRBV12-4; j_call: TRBJ1-3
cdr3_aa: CASSSSGDYGYTF; v_call: TRBV12-3/TRBV12-4; j_call: TRBJ1-2
cdr3_aa: CASSYTADTQYF; v_call: TRBV6-2/TRBV6-3; j_call: TRBJ2-3
cdr3_aa: CATVRGTDTQYF; v_call: TRBV24-1; j_call: TRBJ2-3
cdr3_aa: CSARDTGRSGNTIYF; v_call: TRBV20-1; j_call: TRBJ1-3
cdr3_aa: CASTQRGGAETQYF; v_call: TRBV19; j_call: TRBJ2-5
cdr3_aa: CASTRDRAGQPQHF; v_call: TRBV2; j_call: TRBJ1-5
cdr3_aa: CASSQDNGLLNEQFF; v_call: TRBV3-1; j_call: TRBJ2-1
cdr3_aa: CSARDPRRTSYEQYF; v_call: TRBV20-1; j_call: TRBJ2-7
cdr3_aa: CASSPGGVGANVLTF; v_call: TRBV5-4; j_call: TRBJ2-6
cdr3_aa: CASISGGFVFEGAFF; v_call: TRBV6-6; j_call: TRBJ1-1
cdr3_aa: CASSPRRGTGGNNEQFF; v_call: TRBV13; j_call: TRBJ2-1
cdr3_aa: CASSPPGQGPHEQFF; v_call: TRBV5-1; j_call: TRBJ2-1
cdr3_aa: CASSLYNPSITNEKLFF; v_call: TRBV28; j_call: TRBJ1-4
cdr3_aa: CAWSPDRDSGANVLTF; v_call: TRBV30; j_call: TRBJ2-6
cdr3_aa: CASSDPGQLTEAFF; v_call: TRBV11-2; j_call: TRBJ1-1
cdr3_aa: CASKELGRTMNTEAFF; v_call: TRBV14; j_call: TRBJ1-1
cdr3_aa: CSVDSVAGASTDTQYF; v_call: TRBV29-1; j_call: TRBJ2-3
cdr3_aa: CASSADLRFNTEAFF; v_call: TRBV7-2; j_call: TRBJ1-1
cdr3_aa: CASSSGRGNSNQPQHF; v_call: TRBV18; j_call: TRBJ1-5
cdr3_aa: CASRGGLVNEQFF; v_call: TRBV6-2/TRBV6-3; j_call: TRBJ2-1
cdr3_aa: CSVREGAGTPGGQYF; v_call: TRBV29-1; j_call: TRBJ2-7
cdr3_aa: CASSLNFRGDGYTF; v_call: TRBV7-9; j_call: TRBJ1-2
cdr3_aa: CASSLAGTSVGEQYF; v_call: TRBV7-2; j_call: TRBJ2-7
cdr3_aa: CSVEAGGNYGYTF; v_call: TRBV29-1; j_call: TRBJ1-2
cdr3_aa: CASSLVVRGSSYEQYF; v_call: TRBV5-6; j_call: TRBJ2-7
cdr3_aa: CSVRWTGSTYEQYF; v_call: TRBV29-1; j_call: TRBJ2-7
cdr3_aa: CASSPQRETEAFF; v_call: TRBV18; j_call: TRBJ1-1
cdr3_aa: CSARGGKRGWDEQFF; v_call: TRBV20-1; j_call: TRBJ2-1
cdr3_aa: CASTPGLGSWGAYNEQFF; v_call: TRBV7-2; j_call: TRBJ2-1
cdr3_aa: CATRRNRNRSNIQYF; v_call: TRBV15; j_call: TRBJ2-4